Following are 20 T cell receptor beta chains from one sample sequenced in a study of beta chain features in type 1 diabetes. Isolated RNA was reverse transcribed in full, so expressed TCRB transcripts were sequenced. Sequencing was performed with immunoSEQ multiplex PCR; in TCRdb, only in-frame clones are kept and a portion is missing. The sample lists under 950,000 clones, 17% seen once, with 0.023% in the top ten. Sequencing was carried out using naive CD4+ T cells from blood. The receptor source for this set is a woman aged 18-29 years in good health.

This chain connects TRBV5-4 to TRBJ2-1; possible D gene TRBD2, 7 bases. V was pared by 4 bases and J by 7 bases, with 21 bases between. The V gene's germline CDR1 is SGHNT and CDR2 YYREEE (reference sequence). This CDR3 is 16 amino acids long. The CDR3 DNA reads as TGTGCCAGCAGCACCGGGGGGCTAGCGGTAGTTAATGAGCAGTTCTTC. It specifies CASSTGGLAVVNEQFF.

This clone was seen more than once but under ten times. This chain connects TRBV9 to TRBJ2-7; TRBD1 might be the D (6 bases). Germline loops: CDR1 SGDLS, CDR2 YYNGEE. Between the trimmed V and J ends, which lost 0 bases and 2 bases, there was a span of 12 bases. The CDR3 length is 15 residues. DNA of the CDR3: TGTGCCAGCAGCGTAGGATACAGGGTCACCTACGAGCAGTACTTC. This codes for CASSVGYRVTYEQYF.

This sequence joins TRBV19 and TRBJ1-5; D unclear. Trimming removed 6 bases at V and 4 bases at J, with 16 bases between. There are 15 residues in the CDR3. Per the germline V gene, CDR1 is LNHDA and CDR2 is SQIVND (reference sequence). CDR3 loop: CASSLGNSQNQPQHF. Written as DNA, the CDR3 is TGTGCCAGTAGCCTGGGGAACAGCCAAAATCAGCCCCAGCATTTT.

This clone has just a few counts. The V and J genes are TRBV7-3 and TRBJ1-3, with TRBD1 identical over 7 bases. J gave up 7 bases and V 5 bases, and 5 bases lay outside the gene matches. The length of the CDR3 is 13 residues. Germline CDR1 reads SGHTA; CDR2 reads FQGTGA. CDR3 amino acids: CASSQGGENTIYF. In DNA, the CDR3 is TGTGCCAGCAGCCAAGGGGGCGAGAACACCATATATTTT.

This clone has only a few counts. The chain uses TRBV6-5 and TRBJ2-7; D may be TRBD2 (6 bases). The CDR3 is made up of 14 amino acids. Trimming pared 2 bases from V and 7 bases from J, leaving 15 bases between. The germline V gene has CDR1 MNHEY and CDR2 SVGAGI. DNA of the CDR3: TGTGCCAGCAGTTACGGGACTCCCGCTATTGAGCAGTACTTC. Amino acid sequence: CASSYGTPAIEQYF.

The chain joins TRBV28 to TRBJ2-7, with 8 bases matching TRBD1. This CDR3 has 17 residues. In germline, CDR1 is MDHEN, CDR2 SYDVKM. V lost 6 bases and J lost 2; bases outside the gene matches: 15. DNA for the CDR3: TGTGCCAGCAGCCCGAATCCGGGGCAGGGGGCGCCCTACGAGCAGTACTTC. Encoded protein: CASSPNPGQGAPYEQYF. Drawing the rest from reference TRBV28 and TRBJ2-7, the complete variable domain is DVKVTQSSRYLVKRTGEKVFLECVQDMDHENMFWYRQDPGLGLRLIYFSYDVKMKEKGDIPEGYSVSREKKERFSLILESASTNQTSMYLCASSPNPGQGAPYEQYFGPGTRLTVT.

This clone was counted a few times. CDR3 region: CASSPSAGGATDTQYF. The CDR3 region has the DNA TGTGCCAGCTCACCTTCTGCAGGGGGCGCGACAGATACGCAGTATTTT. The chain links TRBV18 to TRBJ2-3; 8 nucleotides agree with TRBD1. Germline CDR1 is KGHSH and CDR2 is LQKENI. The CDR3 has 16 amino acids. The J segment lost 3 bases and the V segment lost 3 bases, leaving 8 bases of the junction unmatched.

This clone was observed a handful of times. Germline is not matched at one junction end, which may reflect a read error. In DNA, the CDR3 is TGTGCTAGCAGCTTACTCAGGGGGCGTGGGGGTGAGACCCAGTACTTC. This translates into CASSLLRGRGGETQYF. V is TRBV7-7 and J is TRBJ2-5; 8 positions match TRBD1. The CDR3 runs to 16 residues. CDR1 is SSHAT, CDR2 FNYEAQ, per germline (reference sequence).

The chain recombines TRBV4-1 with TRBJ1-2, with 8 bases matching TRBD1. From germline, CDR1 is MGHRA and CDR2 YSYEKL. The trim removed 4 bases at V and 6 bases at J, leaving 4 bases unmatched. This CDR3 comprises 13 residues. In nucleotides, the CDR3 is TGCGCCAGCAGCCCGGAGACAGGGGATGGCTACACCTTC. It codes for CASSPETGDGYTF.

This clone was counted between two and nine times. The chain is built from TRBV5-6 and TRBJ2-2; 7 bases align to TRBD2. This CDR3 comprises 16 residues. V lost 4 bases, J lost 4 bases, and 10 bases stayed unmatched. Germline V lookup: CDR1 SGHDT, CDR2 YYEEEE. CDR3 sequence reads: CASSLLAGVGTGELFF. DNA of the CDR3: TGTGCCAGCAGCCTCCTGGCGGGAGTCGGCACCGGGGAGCTGTTTTTT.

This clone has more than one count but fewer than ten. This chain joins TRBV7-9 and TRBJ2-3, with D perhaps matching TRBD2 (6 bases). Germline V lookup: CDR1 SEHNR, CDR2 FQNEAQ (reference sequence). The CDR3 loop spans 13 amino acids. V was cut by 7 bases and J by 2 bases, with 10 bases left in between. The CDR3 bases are TGTGCCAGCAACCGGGGGTTCACAGATACGCAGTATTTT. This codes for CASNRGFTDTQYF.

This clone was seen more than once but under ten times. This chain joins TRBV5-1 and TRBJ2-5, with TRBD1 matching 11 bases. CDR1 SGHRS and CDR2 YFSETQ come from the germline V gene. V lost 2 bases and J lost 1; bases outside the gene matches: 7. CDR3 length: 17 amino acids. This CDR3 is CASSFGQGARGQETQYF. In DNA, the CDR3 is TGCGCCAGCAGCTTTGGACAGGGGGCGCGGGGCCAAGAGACCCAGTACTTC. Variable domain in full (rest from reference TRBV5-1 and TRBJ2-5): KAGVTQTPRYLIKTRGQQVTLSCSPISGHRSVSWYQQTPGQGLQFLFEYFSETQRNKGNFPGRFSGRQFSNSRSEMNVSTLELGDSALYLCASSFGQGARGQETQYFGPGTRLLVL.

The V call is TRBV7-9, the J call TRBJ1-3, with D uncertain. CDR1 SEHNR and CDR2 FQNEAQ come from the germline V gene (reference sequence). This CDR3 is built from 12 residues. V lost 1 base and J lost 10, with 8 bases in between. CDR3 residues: CASSLGGGTIYF. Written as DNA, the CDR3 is TGTGCCAGCAGCTTAGGGGGAGGAACCATATATTTT.

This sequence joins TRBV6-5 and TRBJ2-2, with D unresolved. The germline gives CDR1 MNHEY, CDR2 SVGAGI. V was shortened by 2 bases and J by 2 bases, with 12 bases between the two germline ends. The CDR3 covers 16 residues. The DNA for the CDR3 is TGTGCCAGCAGTTACGACCTAAAAGTAAACACCGGGGAGCTGTTTTTT. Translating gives CASSYDLKVNTGELFF.

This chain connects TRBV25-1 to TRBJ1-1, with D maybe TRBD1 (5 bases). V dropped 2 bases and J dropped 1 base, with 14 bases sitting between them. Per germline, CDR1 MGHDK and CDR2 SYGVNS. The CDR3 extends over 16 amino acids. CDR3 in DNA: TGTGCCAGCAGTGAACAAGCGGGGACGGCGAACACTGAAGCTTTCTTT. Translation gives CASSEQAGTANTEAFF. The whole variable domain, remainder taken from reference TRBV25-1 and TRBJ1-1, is EADIYQTPRYLVIGTGKKITLECSQTMGHDKMYWYQQDPGMELHLIHYSYGVNSTEKGDLSSESTVSRIRTEHFPLTLESARPSHTSQYLCASSEQAGTANTEAFFGQGTRLTVV.

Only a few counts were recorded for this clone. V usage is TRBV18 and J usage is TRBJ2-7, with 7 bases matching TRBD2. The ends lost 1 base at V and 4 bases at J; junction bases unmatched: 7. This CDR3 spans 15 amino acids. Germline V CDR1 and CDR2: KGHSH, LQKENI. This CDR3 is CASSPRDYIPYEQYF. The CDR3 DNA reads TGTGCCAGCTCACCACGGGACTACATCCCTTACGAGCAGTACTTC.

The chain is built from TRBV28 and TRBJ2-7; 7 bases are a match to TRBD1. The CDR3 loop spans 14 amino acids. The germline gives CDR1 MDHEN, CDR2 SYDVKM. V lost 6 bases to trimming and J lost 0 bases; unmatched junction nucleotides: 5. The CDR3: CASSPGTASYEQYF. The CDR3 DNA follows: TGTGCCAGCAGCCCCGGGACAGCCTCCTACGAGCAGTACTTC.

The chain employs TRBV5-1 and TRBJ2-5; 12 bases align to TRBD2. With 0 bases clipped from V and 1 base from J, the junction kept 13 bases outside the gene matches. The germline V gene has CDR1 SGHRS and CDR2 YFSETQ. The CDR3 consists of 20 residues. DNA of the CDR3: TGCGCCAGCAGCTTGGCGACCCCCCCCCTACTAGCGGGGGGCCAAGAGACCCAGTACTTC. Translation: CASSLATPPLLAGGQETQYF.

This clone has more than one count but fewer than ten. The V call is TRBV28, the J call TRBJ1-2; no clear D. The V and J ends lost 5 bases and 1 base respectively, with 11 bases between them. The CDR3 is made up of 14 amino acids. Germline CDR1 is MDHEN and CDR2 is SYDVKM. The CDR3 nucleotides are TGTGCCAGCAGTACCTCATCCCTTAACTATGGCTACACCTTC. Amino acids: CASSTSSLNYGYTF.

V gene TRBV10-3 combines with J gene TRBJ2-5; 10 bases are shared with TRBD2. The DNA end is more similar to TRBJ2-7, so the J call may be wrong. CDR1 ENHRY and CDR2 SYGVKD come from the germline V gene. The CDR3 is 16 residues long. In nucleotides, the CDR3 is TGTGCCATCAGCGACCGCTCTAGCGGGAGCGCCTACGAGCAGTACTTC. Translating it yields CAISDRSSGSAYEQYF.